The 22 T cell receptor beta chains reported below all come from one sample, sequenced in a study of PD-1 blockade in classical Hodgkin lymphoma. Using immunoSEQ multiplex PCR, the repertoire was profiled, and TCRdb retains in-frame clones only, with some absent. Here the sample spans 150,000 or so clones, approximately 72% being singletons. Patients all relapsed after autologous stem cell transplantation, and there was variation in brentuximab vedotin exposure. The sample here was peripheral blood mononuclear cells (PBMCs), taken before the second cycle of nivolumab. The receptors were gathered from a human donor with classical Hodgkin lymphoma.

The chain links TRBV21-1 to TRBJ2-5; the DNA was not used to check the table's D call, TRBD2. TRBV21-1 is termed a pseudogene. This CDR3 has 18 amino acids. The CDR3 sequence is CASSAPNTSGAIQETQYF. CDR3 DNA: TGTGCCAGCAGCGCCCCAAATACTAGCGGGGCGATCCAAGAGACCCAGTACTTC.

The chain uses TRBV7-8 and TRBJ2-1, with D perhaps TRBD2 (7 bases). Trimming removed 0 bases from V and 3 bases from J, with 12 bases in between. This CDR3 has 16 residues. CDR1 is SGHVS, CDR2 FQNEAQ, per germline. For the CDR3, the DNA is TGTGCCAGCAGCTTAGCATGGGGGGGCGACTACAATGAGCAGTTCTTC. Translated, it gives CASSLAWGGDYNEQFF. Full variable domain (remainder filled in from reference TRBV7-8 and TRBJ2-1): GAGVSQSPRYKVAKRGQDVALRCDPISGHVSLFWYQQALGQGPEFLTYFQNEAQLDKSGLPSDRFFAERPEGSVSTLKIQRTQQEDSAVYLCASSLAWGGDYNEQFFGPGTRLTVL.

The CDR3 here is CASSPDGGFYNEQFF. The CDR3 DNA is TGTGCCAGCAGCCCCGACGGCGGCTTCTACAATGAGCAGTTCTTC. V and J are TRBV11-2 and TRBJ2-1; D unresolved. Germline CDR1 is SGHAT and CDR2 is FQNNGV. With 5 bases removed from V and 3 bases from J, the gap between germline ends came to 14 bases. The CDR3 runs to 15 residues.

The chain joins TRBV28 to TRBJ2-7, with unresolved D. The CDR3 length is 14 residues. In germline, CDR1 is MDHEN, CDR2 SYDVKM. V lost 2 bases and J 0 bases, leaving 8 bases between the germline ends. The CDR3 spells CASSLITSSYEQYF. The CDR3 region has the DNA TGTGCCAGCAGTTTAATAACGAGCTCCTACGAGCAGTACTTC.

The chain joins TRBV27 to TRBJ2-1; 7 bases agree with TRBD2. The CDR3 covers 15 residues. J lost 4 bases, V lost 2 bases, and 5 bases had no gene match. Per germline, CDR1 MNHEY and CDR2 SMNVEV (reference sequence). The CDR3 protein is CASSLNSGPYNEQFF. The CDR3 DNA follows: TGTGCCAGCAGTTTAAATAGCGGGCCGTACAATGAGCAGTTCTTC.

This clone appeared a single time. The chain joins TRBV15 to TRBJ2-5; D ambiguous. CDR3 length equals 15 residues. CDR1 is LNHNV and CDR2 is YYDKDF in the germline V gene (reference sequence). Between the trimmed V and J ends, which lost 1 base and 1 base, there was a span of 10 bases. CDR3 in amino acids: CATSRGGQLQETQYF. CDR3 coding DNA: TGTGCCACCAGCAGAGGTGGGCAGCTCCAAGAGACCCAGTACTTC.

This clone was counted a single time. The chain couples TRBV23-1 to TRBJ2-5, with D uncertain. TRBV23-1 is sorted into the ORF group, with uncertain function. CDR3 length: 16 residues. The V end was cut by 0 bases, the J end by 3 bases, with 14 bases between. In nucleotides, the CDR3 is TGCGCCAGCAGTCAATCAAGGCAGGATGTTGAAGAGACCCAGTACTTC. It encodes CASSQSRQDVEETQYF.

This CDR3 is CASSFLAGVTAEQYF. CDR3 DNA: TGTGCCAGCAGCTTTCTAGCGGGGGTAACTGCCGAGCAGTACTTC. The chain couples TRBV7-2 to TRBJ2-7, with 10 bases identical to TRBD2. Germline trimming cut 3 bases from V and 6 bases from J; bases unmatched to any gene: 8. Germline values: CDR1 SGHTA, CDR2 FQGNSA. The CDR3 totals 15 residues.

V usage is TRBV19 and J usage is TRBJ2-5; 10 nucleotides line up with TRBD1. V lost 8 bases, J lost 2 bases, and 5 bases stayed unmatched. Looked up from germline, CDR1 is LNHDA and CDR2 is SQIVND (reference sequence). This CDR3 has 14 residues. The CDR3 here is CASRRDRGQETQYF. CDR3 nucleotide sequence: TGTGCCAGTCGCCGGGACAGGGGTCAAGAGACCCAGTACTTC.

The V call is TRBV28, the J call TRBJ2-5; D could derive from TRBD1 or TRBD2 (6 bases each). Germline V gene lookup returns CDR1 MDHEN and CDR2 SYDVKM. Trimming removed 4 bases at V and 7 bases at J, with 13 bases between. This CDR3 has 13 residues. In nucleotides, the CDR3 is TGTGCCAGCAGTTCCATCTGGGGGGCGACCCAGTACTTC. As protein: CASSSIWGATQYF.

This chain joins TRBV19 and TRBJ2-7; D not resolved. V gave up 0 bases and J gave up 2 bases, with 5 bases separating them. CDR1 is LNHDA, CDR2 SQIVND, per germline (reference sequence). The CDR3 has 13 residues. The CDR3 nucleotides are TGTGCCAGTAGTATAGATGGGACCTACGAGCAGTACTTC. Protein: CASSIDGTYEQYF.

V usage is TRBV2 and J usage is TRBJ2-3, with 10 bases matching TRBD2. Trimming cost V 6 bases and J 3 bases; bases outside gene matches: 6. The CDR3 has 15 residues. Germline CDR1 SNHLY, CDR2 FYNNEI. CDR3 bases: TGTGCCAGCAGGAGCGGGAGGGTCGGGACAGATACGCAGTATTTT. Residues: CASRSGRVGTDTQYF.

This rearrangement joins TRBV7-2 to TRBJ1-4; D unresolved. Germline V gene sequence: CDR1 SGHTA, CDR2 FQGNSA. Deletions cut 1 base from V and 6 bases from J, with 9 bases between. The CDR3 length is 14 residues. In DNA, the CDR3 is TGTGCCAGCAGCTTAGGATATTCCCATGAAAAACTGTTTTTT. Protein product: CASSLGYSHEKLFF.

CDR3 sequence (DNA): TGTGCCAGCTCACCACCGGCCAGCGCAAACTACGAGCAGTACTTC. Translated: CASSPPASANYEQYF. The V and J genes are TRBV18 and TRBJ2-7; D is unclear. Per germline, CDR1 KGHSH and CDR2 LQKENI. The V end lost 0 bases, the J end lost 3 bases, and 12 bases lay between the germline ends. The CDR3 contains 15 residues.

The chain links TRBV6-1 to TRBJ2-1; TRBD1 aligns across 7 bases. CDR1 MNHNS and CDR2 SASEGT come from the germline V gene. Unmatched junction bases numbered 11, after V lost 8 bases and J lost 4 bases. There are 15 residues in the CDR3. This CDR3 reads CASPSGTAEYNEQFF. The CDR3, as DNA: TGTGCCAGCCCTTCCGGGACAGCTGAATACAATGAGCAGTTCTTC.

The chain joins TRBV4-1 to TRBJ1-2; 10 nucleotides align to TRBD1. The CDR3 contains 18 residues. CDR1 is MGHRA and CDR2 is YSYEKL in the germline V gene. Unmatched junction bases numbered 17, after V lost 4 bases and J lost 6 bases. The DNA of the CDR3 is TGCGCCAGCAGCCCTAAATCGGTAGGGGGGGACAGGGGAAATGGCTACACCTTC. Protein: CASSPKSVGGDRGNGYTF.

The J gene is TRBJ1-5, the V gene TRBV30; D remains ambiguous. Trimming shortened V by 0 bases and J by 7 bases, and 10 bases separated the two germline ends. Germline V gene sequence: CDR1 GTSNPN, CDR2 SVGIG (reference sequence). This CDR3 is built from 13 residues. CDR3 amino acids: CAWSVPFGQPQHF. CDR3 in DNA: TGTGCCTGGAGTGTACCATTTGGGCAGCCCCAGCATTTT.

The sample holds one count of this clone. The chain combines TRBV7-9 with TRBJ1-4; a weak D match, TRBD1 (6 bases). CDR3 length: 16 residues. Germline lookup yields CDR1 SEHNR and CDR2 FQNEAQ (reference sequence). Between the trimmed V and J ends, which lost 2 bases and 8 bases, there was a span of 18 bases. The CDR3 here is CASSLPRQGMREKLFF. The CDR3, as DNA: TGTGCCAGCAGCTTACCGCGTCAGGGGATGCGGGAAAAACTGTTTTTT.

This clone was detected a few times. This chain connects TRBV7-3 to TRBJ2-1; possibly TRBD2 for D (6 bases). CDR1 SGHTA and CDR2 FQGTGA come from the germline V gene. Between the trimmed V and J ends, which lost 1 base and 5 bases, there was a span of 12 bases. This CDR3 contains 15 residues. CDR3 region: CASSLNLADHNEQFF. CDR3 coding DNA: TGTGCCAGCAGCTTAAATTTAGCGGACCACAATGAGCAGTTCTTC.

This clone turned up a few times. The rearrangement links TRBV10-3 to TRBJ2-7; D uncertain. Germline V gives CDR1 ENHRY, CDR2 SYGVKD. Trimming pared 5 bases from V and 2 bases from J, leaving 7 bases between. The CDR3 has 12 residues. The CDR3 nucleotides are TGTGCCATCAGTACCGTAACCTACGAGCAGTACTTC. Translation gives CAISTVTYEQYF.

This clone occurred once. The chain is built from TRBV15 and TRBJ2-4, with D hard to call. The ends were cut back, 0 bases at V and 8 bases at J, with 8 bases in the middle. Looked up from germline, CDR1 is LNHNV and CDR2 is YYDKDF (reference sequence). The length of the CDR3 is 13 residues. CDR3 nucleotides: TGTGCCACCAGCAGAGATAGTTGGGACATTCAGTACTTC. Its translation: CATSRDSWDIQYF.

The chain couples TRBV27 to TRBJ2-3, with 7 positions matching TRBD1. V trimming: 4 bases; J trimming: 5 bases; junction bases outside the gene matches: 9. The CDR3 has 15 amino acids. Germline CDR1 reads MNHEY; CDR2 reads SMNVEV (reference sequence). This CDR3 is CASSSTGLGGDTQYF. CDR3 DNA: TGTGCCAGCAGTTCGACAGGGCTTGGGGGAGATACGCAGTATTTT.